These 10 T cell receptor beta chains share one sample of origin, sequenced in a study of blood T cell repertoires in COVID-19. Sequenced by immunoSEQ multiplex PCR; TCRdb stores in-frame clones only, minus some. The sample yields some 120,000 clones, over 85% seen once. The specimen sequenced was peripheral blood. The origin of the receptors is a man aged 50-60 years with active COVID-19.

This chain joins TRBV19 and TRBJ2-3, with 7 bases fitting TRBD1. The V and J ends lost 2 bases and 1 base, in that order; junction bases with no gene match: 9. This CDR3 spans 17 amino acids. Germline assignment: CDR1 LNHDA and CDR2 SQIVND (reference sequence). CDR3 sequence reads: CASSINHRQGRTDTQYF. The CDR3 DNA sequence: TGTGCCAGTAGTATAAATCATCGACAGGGTCGCACAGATACGCAGTATTTT.

V and J are TRBV10-3 and TRBJ1-1; D might be TRBD1 (6 bases). The V gene lost 3 bases and the J gene lost 5 bases, with 13 bases spanning the gap. Germline-derived CDR1 and CDR2 are ENHRY and SYGVKD. The CDR3 contains 14 residues. The CDR3 DNA reads TGTGCCATCAGTGATGGGGGCCAAGGAACTGAAGCTTTCTTT. Protein product: CAISDGGQGTEAFF.

V usage is TRBV5-1 and J usage is TRBJ1-2; 10 bases align to TRBD1. The CDR3 totals 13 residues. With 9 bases clipped from V and 10 bases from J, the junction kept 12 bases outside the gene matches. The germline gives CDR1 SGHRS, CDR2 YFSETQ. CDR3 loop: CATGAGDRGLYTF. The DNA of the CDR3 is TGCGCCACGGGGGCCGGGGACAGGGGCCTCTACACCTTC.

This chain joins TRBV12-3 or TRBV12-4 and TRBJ2-3; D remains ambiguous. CDR3 length: 13 residues. The germline V and J ends were trimmed by 3 bases and 5 bases, with 9 bases remaining between them. CDR3 nucleotide sequence: TGTGCCAGCAGTTTGGCTTGGAGAGATACGCAGTATTTT. It yields the protein CASSLAWRDTQYF.

This rearrangement joins TRBV27 to TRBJ2-3, with TRBD1 as a possible D gene (5 bases). The CDR3 consists of 13 residues. From germline, CDR1 is MNHEY and CDR2 SMNVEV (reference sequence). Deletions cut 6 bases from V and 9 bases from J, with 16 bases between. In nucleotides, the CDR3 is TGTGCCAGCAGGGACACAGCAACCGGGACGCAGTATTTT. This gives the protein CASRDTATGTQYF.

The sample holds a few counts of this clone. V and J are TRBV2 and TRBJ2-7; D call uncertain. The CDR3 has 12 residues. V was clipped by 6 bases and J by 3 bases, with 9 bases between them. Germline V lookup: CDR1 SNHLY, CDR2 FYNNEI. The DNA of the CDR3 is TGTGCCAGCAGCCCGAGAGGCTACGAGCAGTACTTC. Protein sequence: CASSPRGYEQYF.

This clone was found a few times. This sequence joins TRBV7-2 and TRBJ2-3, with a tentative D call TRBD2 (7 bases). The CDR3 contains 17 residues. The V end was cut by 2 bases, the J end by 2 bases, with 17 bases between. The germline V gene has CDR1 SGHTA and CDR2 FQGNSA. CDR3 bases: TGTGCCAGCAGCTTAAGGGGGGGGCAGTTAAACACAGATACGCAGTATTTT. Its protein is CASSLRGGQLNTDTQYF.

In this sample, this clone turned up a few times. This chain joins TRBV7-2 and TRBJ2-3; 8 nucleotides line up with TRBD2. The CDR3 consists of 16 residues. CDR1 and CDR2 from the germline V gene are SGHTA and FQGNSA. J was trimmed by 1 base and V by 1 base; bases with no gene match: 4. DNA of the CDR3: TGTGCCAGCAGCTTAGGGACTAGCCGGCGCACAGATACGCAGTATTTT. Translating it yields CASSLGTSRRTDTQYF.

The rearrangement uses TRBV3-1 (or the pseudogene TRBV3-2) and TRBJ2-7, with D perhaps matching TRBD2 (7 bases). The CDR3 is 13 amino acids. Germline loops: CDR1 LGHDT, CDR2 YNNKEL (reference sequence). The germline V and J ends were trimmed by 4 bases and 4 bases, with 11 bases remaining between them. The DNA for the CDR3 is TGTGCCAGCAGCCCGAGGGGGGGGTACGAGCAGTACGTC. Encoded protein: CASSPRGGYEQYV.

The rearrangement links TRBV2 to TRBJ1-1; D remains ambiguous. This CDR3 spans 11 amino acids. The V and J ends lost 6 bases and 8 bases respectively, with 10 bases between them. Per germline, CDR1 SNHLY and CDR2 FYNNEI. CDR3 protein: CASSLQLEAFF. The CDR3 region has the DNA TGTGCCAGCAGCCTCCAGTTAGAAGCTTTCTTT. Variable domain in full (rest from reference TRBV2 and TRBJ1-1): EPEVTQTPSHQVTQMGQEVILRCVPISNHLYFYWYRQILGQKVEFLVSFYNNEISEKSEIFDDQFSVERPDGSNFTLKIRSTKLEDSAMYFCASSLQLEAFFGQGTRLTVV.